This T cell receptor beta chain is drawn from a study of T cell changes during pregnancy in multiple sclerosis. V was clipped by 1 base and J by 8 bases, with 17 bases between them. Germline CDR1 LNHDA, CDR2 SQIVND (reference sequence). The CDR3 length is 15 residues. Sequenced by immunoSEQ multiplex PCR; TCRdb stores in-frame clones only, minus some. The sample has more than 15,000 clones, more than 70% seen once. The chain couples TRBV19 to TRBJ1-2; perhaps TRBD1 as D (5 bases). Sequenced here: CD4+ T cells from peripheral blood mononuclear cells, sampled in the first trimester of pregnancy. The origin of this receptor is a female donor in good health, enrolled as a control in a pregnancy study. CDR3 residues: CASSIGRAPQGGYTF. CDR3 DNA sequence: TGTGCCAGTAGTATAGGAAGGGCCCCTCAGGGCGGCTACACCTTC.